A selection of T cell receptor beta chains follows, all from one sample in a study of TIL therapy for anti-PD-1-resistant metastatic lung cancer. Generated by immunoSEQ multiplex PCR, the TCRdb table keeps only in-frame clones and is missing some. Here the sample spans 95,000 or so clones, around three fifths being singletons. Sequenced material: tumor tissue, taken at baseline. The receptors derive from a person aged 25 to 80 with non-small cell lung cancer. CDR3s include the opening cysteine and the closing phenylalanine or tryptophan. A D gene is named only where the DNA matches it firmly. Not all rows give a size; the values are once, few, many and, for expanded clones, a class.

TRBV13,TRBJ2-2,-,few,TGTGCCAGCAGCTTAGCGGCAGGTAGCATCAACACCGGGGAGCTGTTTTTT,CASSLAAGSINTGELFF
TRBV7-2,TRBJ2-5,TRBD2,-,TGTGCCAGCTCGCCTTCAAACTTAGCGGGAGGCGAGACCCAGTACTTC,CASSPSNLAGGETQYF
TRBV9,TRBJ2-1,-,-,TGTGCCAGCAGCCCGAACCTCCTGGAGGGGCAGTTCTTC,CASSPNLLEGQFF
TRBV6-5,TRBJ1-2,-,-,TGTGCCAGCAGTTACGACGGGGGATCGCCGGGCTATGGCTACACCTTC,CASSYDGGSPGYGYTF
TRBV7-9,TRBJ1-5,TRBD1,-,TGTGCCAGCAGCGGGGGGACAGGGGCCTGGGATAATCAGCCCCAGCATTTT,CASSGGTGAWDNQPQHF
TRBV6-5,TRBJ2-1,-,once,TGTGCCAGCAGTTACGGGGGTAGCTCCTACAATGAGCAGTTCTTC,CASSYGGSSYNEQFF
TRBV7-8,TRBJ2-7,-,few,TGTGCCAGCAGCTTAGGTCACAGGGATGGAATCTACGAGCAGTACTTC,CASSLGHRDGIYEQYF
TRBV7-9,TRBJ2-3,-,-,TGTGCCAGCAGCCTGAGAACAGATACGCAGTATTTT,CASSLRTDTQYF
TRBV7-8,TRBJ2-7,-,-,TGTGCCAGCAGCTTAGCGCGACTACCGCAGTACTTC,CASSLARLPQYF
TRBV27,TRBJ2-3,TRBD1,once,TGTGCCAGCAGTTCCAAACCACAGGGGCCTTTCACAGATACGCAGTATTTT,CASSSKPQGPFTDTQYF
TRBV11-3,TRBJ2-2,-,-,TGTGCCAGCAGCCGCCGGGCCACCGGGGAGCTGTTTTTT,CASSRRATGELFF
TRBV9,TRBJ2-3,-,-,TGTGCCAGCACCCGGGGGCTGGTAAGCACAGATACGCAGTATTTT,CASTRGLVSTDTQYF
TRBV4-2,TRBJ2-2,TRBD2,-,TGTGCCAGCAGCCTTGCTATAGCGGGGGACGGCACCGGGGAGCTGTTTTTT,CASSLAIAGDGTGELFF
TRBV11-2,TRBJ2-7,-,-,TGTGCCAGCAGCTTAGGGTTTAGGGATGGCCTTGGCGAGCAGTACTTC,CASSLGFRDGLGEQYF
TRBV7-2,TRBJ1-4,-,-,TGTGCCAGCAGCTTAGTTTGGGTGCGGCAGGGGAATGTTTTT,CASSLVWVRQGNVF
TRBV4-1,TRBJ2-3,-,-,TGCGCCAGCAGCCGTAAGCAGCGGATTGAGACAGATACGCAGTATTTT,CASSRKQRIETDTQYF
TRBV7-3,TRBJ2-3,-,-,TGTGCCAGCAGCTTAAGCGGGGTTGGGACAGATACGCAGTATTTT,CASSLSGVGTDTQYF
TRBV15,TRBJ2-7,-,-,TGTGCCACCAGCAGAGAGAGCAGGGAGCAGTACTTC,CATSRESREQYF
TRBV7-3,TRBJ2-2,TRBD2,-,TGTGCCAGCAGCCCGACTAGCGGGGGTTCTACGTACACCGGGGAGCTGTTTTTT,CASSPTSGGSTYTGELFF
TRBV5-6,TRBJ2-7,-,few,TGTGCCAGCAGCCCCCTGGGGGGGGCGGGGGACCTTTACGAGCAGTACTTC,CASSPLGGAGDLYEQYF
TRBV7-6,TRBJ2-5,-,-,TGTGCCAGCAGCTTTTTCGGCAGTCAAGAGACCCAGTACTTC,CASSFFGSQETQYF
TRBV27,TRBJ2-7,TRBD2,-,TGTGCCAGCAGTTTAGCGGGGCTAGCGGGGGCCACCTACGAGCAGTACTTC,CASSLAGLAGATYEQYF